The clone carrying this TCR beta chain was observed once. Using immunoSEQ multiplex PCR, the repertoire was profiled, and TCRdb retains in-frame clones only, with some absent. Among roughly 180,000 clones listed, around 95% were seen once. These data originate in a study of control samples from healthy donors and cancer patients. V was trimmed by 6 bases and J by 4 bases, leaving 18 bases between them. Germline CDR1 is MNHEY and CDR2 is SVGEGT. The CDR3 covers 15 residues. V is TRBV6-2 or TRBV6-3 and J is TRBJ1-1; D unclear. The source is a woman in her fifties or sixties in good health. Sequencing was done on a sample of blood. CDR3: CASSPLGPVFTEAFF. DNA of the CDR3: TGTGCCAGCAGCCCCCTAGGGCCGGTCTTCACTGAAGCTTTCTTT.